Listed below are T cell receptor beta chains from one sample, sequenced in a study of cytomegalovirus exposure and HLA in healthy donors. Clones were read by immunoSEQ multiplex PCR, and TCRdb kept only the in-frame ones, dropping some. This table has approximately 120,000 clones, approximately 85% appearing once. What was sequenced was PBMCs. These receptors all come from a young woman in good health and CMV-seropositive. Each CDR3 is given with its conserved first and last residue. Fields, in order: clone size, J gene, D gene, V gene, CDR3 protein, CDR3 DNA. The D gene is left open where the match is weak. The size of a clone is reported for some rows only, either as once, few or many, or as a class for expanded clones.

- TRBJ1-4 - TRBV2 CASNEQGLNEKLFF TGTGCCAGCAATGAGCAGGGACTTAATGAAAAACTGTTTTTT
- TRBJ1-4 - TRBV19 CASHLDFPEGKLFF TGTGCCAGTCACCTTGACTTCCCAGAAGGAAAACTGTTTTTT
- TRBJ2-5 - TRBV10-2 CASSSLAGRTQYF TGCGCCAGCAGTAGTTTGGCGGGACGGACCCAGTACTTC
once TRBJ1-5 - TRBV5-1 CASSLVVGSQPQHF TGCGCCAGCAGCTTGGTTGTGGGGAGCCAGCCCCAGCATTTT
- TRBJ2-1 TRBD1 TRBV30 CAWRGRGWYEQFF TGTGCCTGGAGGGGCAGGGGGTGGTATGAGCAGTTCTTC
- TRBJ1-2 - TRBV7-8 CASSLRLAKGDGYTF TGTGCCAGCAGCTTAAGACTGGCCAAAGGGGATGGCTACACCTTC
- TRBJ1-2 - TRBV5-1 CASSLSTGGYYGYTF TGCGCCAGCAGCTTGAGCACGGGAGGGTACTATGGCTACACCTTC
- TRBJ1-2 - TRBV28 CASSSRGAGLRDGYTF TGTGCCAGCAGTTCCCGAGGTGCGGGGCTGAGGGATGGCTACACCTTC
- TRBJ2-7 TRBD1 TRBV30 CAWRGKKGAQIEQYF TGTGCCTGGAGGGGGAAGAAGGGGGCGCAGATCGAGCAGTACTTC
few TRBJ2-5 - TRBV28 CASSFSLNSPQYF TGTGCCAGCAGTTTCTCCCTCAACTCTCCCCAGTACTTC
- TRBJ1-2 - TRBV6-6 CASSYRTAVYGYTF TGTGCCAGCAGTTACAGGACAGCCGTCTATGGCTACACCTTC
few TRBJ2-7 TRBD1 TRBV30 CAWRGTGLYEQYF TGTGCCTGGAGGGGGACAGGACTCTACGAGCAGTACTTC
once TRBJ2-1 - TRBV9 CASSGRAYNEQFF TGTGCCAGCAGCGGGCGGGCCTACAATGAGCAGTTCTTC
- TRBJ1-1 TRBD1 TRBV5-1 CASRTGNEAFF TGCGCCAGCCGGACAGGCAATGAAGCTTTCTTT
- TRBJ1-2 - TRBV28 CASRGGPRGYGYTF TGTGCCAGCAGGGGAGGGCCGAGGGGCTATGGCTACACCTTC
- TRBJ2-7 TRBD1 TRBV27 CASSPSGTGSYEQYF TGTGCCAGCAGTCCCTCCGGGACAGGATCCTACGAGCAGTACTTC
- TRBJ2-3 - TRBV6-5 CASSYSPRDTQYF TGTGCCAGCAGTTACTCCCCTAGAGATACGCAGTATTTT
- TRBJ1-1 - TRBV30 CAWSFGPGGEAFF TGTGCCTGGAGTTTCGGCCCCGGGGGTGAAGCTTTCTTT
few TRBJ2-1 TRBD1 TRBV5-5 CASSAQTGFREQFF TGTGCCAGCAGCGCACAGACAGGGTTCCGTGAGCAGTTCTTC
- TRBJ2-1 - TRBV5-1 CASSLLVSGNDEQFF TGCGCCAGCAGCCTCCTCGTGTCAGGGAACGATGAGCAGTTCTTC
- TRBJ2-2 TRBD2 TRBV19 CASSSLAGVSGELFF TGTGCCAGTAGTTCGCTAGCGGGAGTGTCCGGGGAGCTGTTTTTT
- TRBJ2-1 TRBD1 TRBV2 CASSGTGAHSDEQFF TGTGCCAGCAGTGGGACAGGGGCACATAGCGATGAGCAGTTCTTC
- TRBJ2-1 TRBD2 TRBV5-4 CASSLRGSRTSTHNEQFF TGTGCCAGCAGCTTGAGGGGATCCCGGACTAGCACCCACAATGAGCAGTTCTTC
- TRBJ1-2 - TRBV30 CAWSVVTIYGYTF TGTGCCTGGAGTGTAGTGACAATCTATGGCTACACCTTC
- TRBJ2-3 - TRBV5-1 CASSLDRSSLGTDTQYF TGCGCCAGCAGCTTGGACAGGAGCTCCTTGGGGACAGATACGCAGTATTTT
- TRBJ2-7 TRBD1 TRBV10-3 CAISGQGTDYEQYF TGTGCCATCAGTGGACAGGGGACCGACTACGAGCAGTACTTC
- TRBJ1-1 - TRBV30 CAWRGGNTEAFF TGTGCCTGGAGAGGAGGGAACACTGAAGCTTTCTTT
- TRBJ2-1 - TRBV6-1 CASSLRDTYNEQFF TGTGCCAGCAGCCTCCGGGACACATACAATGAGCAGTTCTTC
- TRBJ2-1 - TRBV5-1 CASAQYNEQFF TGCGCCAGCGCTCAGTACAATGAACAGTTCTTC
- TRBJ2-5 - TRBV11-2 CASSPHDWGEIEETQYF TGTGCCAGCAGCCCTCACGACTGGGGGGAGATAGAAGAGACCCAGTACTTC
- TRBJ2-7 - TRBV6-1 CASSERESDYEQYF TGTGCCAGCAGTGAAAGGGAGAGCGACTACGAGCAGTACTTC
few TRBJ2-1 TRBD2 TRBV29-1 CSARPGLAGRNEQFF TGCAGCGCCCGCCCGGGACTAGCGGGCCGCAATGAGCAGTTCTTC
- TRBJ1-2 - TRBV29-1 CSVEELGRGSYYTF TGCAGCGTTGAAGAGCTCGGGAGGGGATCATACTACACCTTC
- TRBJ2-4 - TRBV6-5 CASSWTSKNIQYF TGTGCCAGCAGTTGGACATCCAAAAACATTCAGTACTTC
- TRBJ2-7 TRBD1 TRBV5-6 CASSTPDRGSHEQYF TGTGCCAGCAGCACGCCGGACAGGGGATCCCACGAGCAGTACTTC
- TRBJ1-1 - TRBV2 CASSVPTQNTEAFF TGTGCCAGCAGTGTGCCCACACAGAACACTGAAGCTTTCTTT
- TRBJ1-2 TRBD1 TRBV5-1 CASSKDRQQNGYTF TGCGCCAGCAGCAAGGACAGGCAACAGAATGGCTACACCTTC
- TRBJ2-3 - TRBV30 CAWSVAGTQYF TGTGCCTGGAGTGTAGCGGGTACGCAGTATTTT
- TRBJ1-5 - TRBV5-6 CASSFGGSGARQPQHF TGTGCCAGCAGCTTTGGTGGGTCAGGGGCAAGACAGCCCCAGCATTTT
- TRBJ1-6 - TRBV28 CASSVLGVGGALHF TGTGCCAGCAGTGTTCTAGGGGTCGGGGGGGCCCTCCACTTT
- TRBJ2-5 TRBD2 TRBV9 CASSVGRGQETQYF TGTGCCAGCAGCGTTGGGAGGGGACAAGAGACCCAGTACTTC
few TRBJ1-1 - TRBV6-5 CASSYGKTGNTEAFF TGTGCCAGCAGCTACGGCAAGACAGGGAACACTGAAGCTTTCTTT
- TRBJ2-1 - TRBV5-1 CASSLSRRGNEQFF TGCGCCAGCAGCTTGTCCCGTCGGGGGAATGAGCAGTTCTTC
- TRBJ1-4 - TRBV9 CASSVATTNEKLFF TGTGCCAGCAGCGTAGCTACGACTAATGAAAAACTGTTTTTT
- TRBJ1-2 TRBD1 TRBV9 CASSAEGDRGKYGYTF TGTGCCAGCAGCGCGGAGGGGGACAGGGGAAAATATGGCTACACCTTC
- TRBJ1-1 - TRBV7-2 CASSLMAGAEAFF TGTGCCAGCAGCTTAATGGCAGGTGCTGAAGCTTTCTTT
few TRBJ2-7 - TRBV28 CASSLTGTTYEQYF TGTGCCAGCAGTTTAACAGGGACTACCTACGAGCAGTACTTC
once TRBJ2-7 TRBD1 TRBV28 CASRPGQSQGEQYF TGTGCCAGCAGACCGGGACAGTCCCAGGGCGAGCAGTACTTC